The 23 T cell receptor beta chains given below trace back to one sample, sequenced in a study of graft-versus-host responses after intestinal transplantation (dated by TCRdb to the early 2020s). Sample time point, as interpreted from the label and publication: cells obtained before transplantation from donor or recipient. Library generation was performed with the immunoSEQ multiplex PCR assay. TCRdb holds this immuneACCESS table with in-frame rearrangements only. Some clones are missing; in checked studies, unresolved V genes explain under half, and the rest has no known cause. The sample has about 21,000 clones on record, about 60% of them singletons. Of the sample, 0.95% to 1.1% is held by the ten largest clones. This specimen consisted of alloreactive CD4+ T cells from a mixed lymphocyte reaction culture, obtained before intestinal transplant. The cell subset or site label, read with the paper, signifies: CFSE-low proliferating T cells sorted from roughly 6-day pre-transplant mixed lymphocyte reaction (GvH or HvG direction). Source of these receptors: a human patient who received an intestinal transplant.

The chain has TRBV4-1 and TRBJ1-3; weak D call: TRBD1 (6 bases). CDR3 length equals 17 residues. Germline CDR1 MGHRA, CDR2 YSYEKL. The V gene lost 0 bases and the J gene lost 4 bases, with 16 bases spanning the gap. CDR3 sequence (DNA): TGCGCCAGCAGCCAAGATAGGCGACAGGCGAACGGAAACACCATATATTTT. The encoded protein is CASSQDRRQANGNTIYF.

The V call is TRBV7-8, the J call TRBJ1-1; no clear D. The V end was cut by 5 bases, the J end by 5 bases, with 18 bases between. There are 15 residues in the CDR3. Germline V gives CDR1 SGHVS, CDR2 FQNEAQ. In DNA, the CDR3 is TGTGCCAGCAGCCCCGGGAGGGTTCAGAGGACTGAAGCTTTCTTT. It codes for CASSPGRVQRTEAFF.

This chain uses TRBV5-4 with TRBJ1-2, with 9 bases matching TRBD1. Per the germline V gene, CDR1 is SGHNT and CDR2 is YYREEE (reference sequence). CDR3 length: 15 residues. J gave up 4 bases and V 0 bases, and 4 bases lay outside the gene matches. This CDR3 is CASSLDRGHIYGYTF. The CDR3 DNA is TGTGCCAGCAGCTTGGACAGGGGGCATATCTATGGCTACACCTTC.

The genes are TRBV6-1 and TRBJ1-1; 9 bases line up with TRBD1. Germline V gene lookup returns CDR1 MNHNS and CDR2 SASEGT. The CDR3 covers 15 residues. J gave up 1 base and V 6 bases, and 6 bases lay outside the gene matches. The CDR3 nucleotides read TGTGCCAGCAGGGGGGGACAGGGTAGGAACACTGAAGCTTTCTTT. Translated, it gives CASRGGQGRNTEAFF.

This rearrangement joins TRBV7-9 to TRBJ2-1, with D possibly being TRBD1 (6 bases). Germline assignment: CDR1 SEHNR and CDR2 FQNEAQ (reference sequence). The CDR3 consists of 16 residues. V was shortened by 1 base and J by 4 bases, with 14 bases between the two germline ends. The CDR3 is CASSLGPDRRYNEQFF. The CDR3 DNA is TGTGCCAGCAGCTTAGGGCCCGACAGGCGATACAATGAGCAGTTCTTC.

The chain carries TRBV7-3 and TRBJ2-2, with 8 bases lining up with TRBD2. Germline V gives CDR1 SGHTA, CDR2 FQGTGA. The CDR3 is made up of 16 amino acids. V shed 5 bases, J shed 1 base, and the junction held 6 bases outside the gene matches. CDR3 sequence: CASSMAGTRNTGELFF. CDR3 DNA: TGTGCCAGCAGCATGGCCGGGACTAGGAACACCGGGGAGCTGTTTTTT.

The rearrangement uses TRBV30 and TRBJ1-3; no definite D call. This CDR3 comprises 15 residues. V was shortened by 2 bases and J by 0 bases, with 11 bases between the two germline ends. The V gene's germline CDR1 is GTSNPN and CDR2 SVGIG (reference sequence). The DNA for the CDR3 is TGTGCCTGGAGTTTGACCGACTACTCTGGAAACACCATATATTTT. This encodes CAWSLTDYSGNTIYF.

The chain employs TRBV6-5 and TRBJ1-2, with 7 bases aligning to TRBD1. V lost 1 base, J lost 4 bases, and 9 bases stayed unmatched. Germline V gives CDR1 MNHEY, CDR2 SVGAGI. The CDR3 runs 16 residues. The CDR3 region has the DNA TGTGCCAGCAGTTACTTCGACAGGGTACCTATCTATGGCTACACCTTC. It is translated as CASSYFDRVPIYGYTF.

CDR3 coding DNA: TGTGCCAGCAGCTCTAGAGCGGGTAAAAATGAAAAACTGTTTTTT. Protein product: CASSSRAGKNEKLFF. The rearrangement joins TRBV7-2 to TRBJ1-4; unclear D gene. The V and J ends lost 4 bases and 5 bases respectively, with 14 bases between them. Looked up from germline, CDR1 is SGHTA and CDR2 is FQGNSA. This CDR3 is built from 15 residues.

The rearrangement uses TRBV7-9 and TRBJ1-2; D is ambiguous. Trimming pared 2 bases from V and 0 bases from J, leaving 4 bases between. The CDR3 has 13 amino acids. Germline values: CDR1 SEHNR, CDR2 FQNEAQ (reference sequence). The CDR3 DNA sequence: TGTGCCAGCAGCTTAACAGCTAACTATGGCTACACCTTC. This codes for CASSLTANYGYTF.

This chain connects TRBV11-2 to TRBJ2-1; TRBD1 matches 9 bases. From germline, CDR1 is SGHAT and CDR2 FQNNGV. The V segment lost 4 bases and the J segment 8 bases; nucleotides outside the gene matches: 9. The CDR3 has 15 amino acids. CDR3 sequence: CASSSPGQGAYEQFF. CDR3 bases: TGTGCCAGCAGCTCGCCGGGACAGGGAGCCTATGAGCAGTTCTTC.

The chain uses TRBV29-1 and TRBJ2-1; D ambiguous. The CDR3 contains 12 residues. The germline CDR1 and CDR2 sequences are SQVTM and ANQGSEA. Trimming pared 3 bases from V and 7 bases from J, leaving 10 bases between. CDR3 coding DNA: TGCAGCGTTGATAAAGTAGTAAATGAGCAGTTCTTC. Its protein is CSVDKVVNEQFF.

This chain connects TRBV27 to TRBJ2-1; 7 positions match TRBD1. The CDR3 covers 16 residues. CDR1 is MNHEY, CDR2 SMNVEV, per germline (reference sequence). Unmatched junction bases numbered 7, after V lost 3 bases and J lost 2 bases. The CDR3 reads CASSLATGSPYNEQFF. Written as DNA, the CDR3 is TGTGCCAGCAGTTTGGCGACAGGGAGCCCCTACAATGAGCAGTTCTTC.

CDR3 nucleotide sequence: TGCGCCAGCAGCCAAGATTACGCGGGGTTCTCCTACAATGAGCAGTTCTTC. This translates into CASSQDYAGFSYNEQFF. This chain connects TRBV4-1 to TRBJ2-1; D perhaps matches TRBD2 (6 bases). The ends were cut back, 0 bases at V and 0 bases at J, with 12 bases in the middle. This CDR3 region has 17 residues. The germline CDR1 and CDR2 sequences are MGHRA and YSYEKL.

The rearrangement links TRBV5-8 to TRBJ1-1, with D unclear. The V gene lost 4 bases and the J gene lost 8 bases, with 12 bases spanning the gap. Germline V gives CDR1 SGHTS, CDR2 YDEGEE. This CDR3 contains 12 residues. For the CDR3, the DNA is TGTGCCAGCAGCCCCCCCTGGCAGGAAGCTTTCTTT. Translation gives CASSPPWQEAFF.

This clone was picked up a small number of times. The CDR3: CASSKTANTEAFF. The CDR3 coding sequence is TGTGCCAGCAGCAAGACAGCGAACACTGAAGCTTTCTTT. The rearrangement joins TRBV5-4 to TRBJ1-1; D may be TRBD1 (5 bases). CDR3 length equals 13 residues. Trimming pared 4 bases from V and 1 base from J, leaving 8 bases between. Germline V lookup: CDR1 SGHNT, CDR2 YYREEE (reference sequence).

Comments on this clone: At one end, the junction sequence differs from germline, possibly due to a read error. The CDR3 nucleotides are TGTGTCAGCAGTCTCGACAGGGTGAGCAATCAGCCCCAGCATTTT. It codes for CVSSLDRVSNQPQHF. V is TRBV6-6 and J is TRBJ1-5, with TRBD1 matching over 7 bases. The CDR3 spans 15 residues. Germline lookup yields CDR1 MNHNY and CDR2 SVGAGI (reference sequence).

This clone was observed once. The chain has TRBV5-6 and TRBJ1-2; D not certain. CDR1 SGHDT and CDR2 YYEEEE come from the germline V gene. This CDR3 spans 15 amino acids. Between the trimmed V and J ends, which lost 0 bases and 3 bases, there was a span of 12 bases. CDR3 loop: CASSLAGPGYYGYTF. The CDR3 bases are TGTGCCAGCAGCTTGGCCGGTCCGGGTTACTATGGCTACACCTTC.

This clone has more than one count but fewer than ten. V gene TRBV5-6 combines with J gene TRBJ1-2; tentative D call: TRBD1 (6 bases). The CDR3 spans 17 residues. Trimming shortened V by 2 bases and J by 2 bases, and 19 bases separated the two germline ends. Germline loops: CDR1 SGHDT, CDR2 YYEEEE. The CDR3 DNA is TGTGCCAGCAGCTTTCTGGACAGCCGAGCTTTAAACTATGGCTACACCTTC. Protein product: CASSFLDSRALNYGYTF.

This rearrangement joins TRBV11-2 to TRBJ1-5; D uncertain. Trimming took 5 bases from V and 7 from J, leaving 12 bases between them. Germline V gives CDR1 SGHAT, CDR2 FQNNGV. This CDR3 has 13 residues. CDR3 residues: CASSPDRGQPQHF. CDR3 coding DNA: TGTGCCAGCAGCCCCGACCGAGGACAGCCCCAGCATTTT.

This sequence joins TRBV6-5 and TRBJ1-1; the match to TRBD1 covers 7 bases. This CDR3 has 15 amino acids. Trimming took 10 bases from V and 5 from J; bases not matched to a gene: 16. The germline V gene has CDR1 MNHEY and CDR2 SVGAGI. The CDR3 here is CATQSGTALWTEAFF. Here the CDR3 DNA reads TGTGCCACCCAGAGTGGGACAGCCCTTTGGACTGAAGCTTTCTTT.

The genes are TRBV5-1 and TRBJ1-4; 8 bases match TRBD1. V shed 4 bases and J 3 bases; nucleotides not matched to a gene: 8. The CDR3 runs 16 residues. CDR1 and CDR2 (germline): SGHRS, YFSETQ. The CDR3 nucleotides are TGCGCCAGCAGCGGAGGACAGGGTGTTGCTAATGAAAAACTGTTTTTT. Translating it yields CASSGGQGVANEKLFF.

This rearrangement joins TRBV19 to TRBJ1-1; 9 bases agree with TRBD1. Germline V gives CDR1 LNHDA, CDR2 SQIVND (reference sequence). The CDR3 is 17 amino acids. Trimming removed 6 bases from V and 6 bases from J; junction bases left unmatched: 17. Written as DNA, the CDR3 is TGTGCCAGTAGAAACATTACCGGGACAGGGAGGGTCGCTGAAGCTTTCTTT. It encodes CASRNITGTGRVAEAFF.